This T cell receptor beta chain was captured by sequencing in a study of T cells after somatic rescue of genetic block. Profiling relied on immunoSEQ multiplex PCR, and the TCRdb table lists in-frame clones only, not all of them. The sample yields 65,000 to 70,000 clones, 85% to 95% seen once. Germline V gives CDR1 SGHAT, CDR2 FQNNGV. The CDR3 runs to 15 residues. V lost 1 base, J lost 2 bases, and 11 bases lay in between. The source material was peripheral blood mononuclear cells (PBMCs). The genes are TRBV11-2 and TRBJ1-2; D is undetermined. This receptor was taken from a man aged 40-49 years. The DNA for the CDR3 is TGTGCCAGCAGCTTAGGGGGAGACCCAAACTATGGCTACACCTTC. It is translated as CASSLGGDPNYGYTF.